The 11 T cell receptor beta chains reported below all come from one sample, sequenced in a study of T cells after yellow fever vaccination. TCRdb redid the calling of the 5' RACE reads with MiXCR, one entry per CDR3 protein. The repertoire holds a few hundred thousand distinct CDR3 sequences, approximately 16% seen once, with 15% to 20% in the top ten. The source material was PBMCs, sampled 5 days after the first yellow fever vaccination. All receptors derive from a young man who received the YFV17D yellow fever vaccine.

In its sample, this clonotype was seen a few times. This chain connects TRBV21-1 to TRBJ2-7; TRBD1 is the table's D call and was not checked against the DNA. TRBV21-1 is termed a pseudogene. CDR3 length equals 15 residues. The CDR3: CASTPWWGITYEQYV. The DNA of the CDR3 is TGTGCCAGCACCCCTTGGTGGGGAATCACCTACGAGCAGTACGTC.

There are a few counts of this clonotype. The chain links TRBV27 to TRBJ2-1; TRBD2 might be the D (5 bases). Trimming left V 3 bases short and J 0 bases short, with 9 bases between. The V gene's germline CDR1 is MNHEY and CDR2 SMNVEV (reference sequence). The CDR3 loop spans 15 amino acids. The CDR3 DNA sequence: TGTGCCAGCAGTTTGGACTTCCGCTCCTACAATGAGCAGTTCTTC. Translating it yields CASSLDFRSYNEQFF.

The chain couples TRBV12-3 or TRBV12-4 to TRBJ2-1; the D gene could be TRBD1 or TRBD2 (5 bases each). V was cut by 11 bases and J by 8 bases, with 19 bases left in between. The CDR3 contains 13 residues. CDR3 sequence: CAESKSGADEQFF. CDR3 nucleotides: TGTGCCGAAAGCAAATCCGGGGCGGATGAGCAGTTCTTC.

The table lists this clonotype with a few counts. This chain connects TRBV20-1 to TRBJ1-1; a weak D match, TRBD1 (6 bases). The CDR3 length is 14 residues. The V gene's germline CDR1 is DFQATT and CDR2 SNEGSKA (reference sequence). Trimming pared 1 base from V and 1 base from J, leaving 10 bases between. The CDR3 DNA reads TGCAGTGCTAGAGTTGGACAGCCGAACACTGAAGCTTTCTTT. It is translated as CSARVGQPNTEAFF.

This clonotype was seen a few times. The V call is TRBV20-1, the J call TRBJ2-5; D is unclear. V was pared by 1 base and J by 1 base, with 1 base between. This CDR3 is 11 amino acids long. The V gene's germline CDR1 is DFQATT and CDR2 SNEGSKA (reference sequence). The CDR3 sequence is CSARAQETQYF. CDR3 sequence (DNA): TGCAGTGCTAGAGCCCAAGAGACCCAGTACTTC.

In its sample, this clonotype was seen a few times. The chain couples TRBV5-8 to TRBJ2-4; 7 nucleotides agree with TRBD2. CDR3 size: 15 residues. Trimming took 4 bases from V and 2 from J; bases not matched to a gene: 6. Germline-derived CDR1 and CDR2 are SGHTS and YDEGEE. The DNA of the CDR3 is TGTGCCAGCAGCGAGATCGGGGGGACCAAAAACATTCAGTACTTC. This encodes CASSEIGGTKNIQYF. Looking up the rest from reference TRBV5-8 and TRBJ2-4 gives the full variable domain: EAGVTQSPTHLIKTRGQQATLRCSPISGHTSVYWYQQALGLGLQFLLWYDEGEERNRGNFPPRFSGRQFPNYSSELNVNALELEDSALYLCASSEIGGTKNIQYFGAGTRLSVL.

The chain uses TRBV7-8 and TRBJ2-2; possibly TRBD2 for D (6 bases). CDR1 and CDR2 from the germline V gene are SGHVS and FQNEAQ. The CDR3 covers 15 residues. V was shortened by 1 base and J by 1 base, with 7 bases between the two germline ends. This CDR3 is CASSLERVNTGELFF. CDR3 sequence (DNA): TGTGCCAGCAGCTTAGAGCGGGTGAACACCGGGGAGCTGTTTTTT.

The chain employs TRBV7-9 and TRBJ2-3, with D perhaps TRBD1 (5 bases). Germline V gene sequence: CDR1 SEHNR, CDR2 FQNEAQ (reference sequence). There are 15 residues in the CDR3. V lost 5 bases and J lost 0, with 12 bases in between. CDR3 loop: CASSHQGRSTDTQYF. The CDR3 region has the DNA TGTGCCAGCAGCCACCAGGGAAGGAGCACAGATACGCAGTATTTT.

The chain recombines TRBV11-2 with TRBJ1-5; D ambiguous. V was trimmed by 3 bases and J by 6 bases, leaving 9 bases between them. CDR3 length: 13 residues. Per germline, CDR1 SGHAT and CDR2 FQNNGV. The CDR3: CASSFLASQPQHF. The CDR3 bases are TGTGCCAGCAGCTTCCTAGCGAGTCAGCCCCAGCATTTT. Drawing the rest from reference TRBV11-2 and TRBJ1-5, the complete variable domain is EAGVAQSPRYKIIEKRQSVAFWCNPISGHATLYWYQQILGQGPKLLIQFQNNGVVDDSQLPKDRFSAERLKGVDSTLKIQPAKLEDSAVYLCASSFLASQPQHFGDGTRLSIL.

The gene calls are TRBV20-1 and TRBJ2-1, with TRBD2 identical over 8 bases. The J segment lost 7 bases and the V segment lost 2 bases, leaving 7 bases of the junction unmatched. Per germline, CDR1 DFQATT and CDR2 SNEGSKA (reference sequence). This CDR3 contains 14 residues. In DNA, the CDR3 is TGCAGTGCTAGACGGGGGGGGCCTGGGAATGAGCAGTTCTTC. Protein product: CSARRGGPGNEQFF.

This clonotype has a handful of counts. The V and J genes are TRBV20-1 and TRBJ2-3, with TRBD2 identical over 10 bases. The CDR3 is 16 amino acids. The trim removed 1 base at V and 2 bases at J, leaving 6 bases unmatched. Looked up from germline, CDR1 is DFQATT and CDR2 is SNEGSKA (reference sequence). CDR3: CSARGLAGAVTDTQYF. For the CDR3, the DNA is TGCAGTGCTAGAGGGCTAGCGGGGGCTGTCACAGATACGCAGTATTTT.